What follows describes a single T cell receptor (beta chain). The CDR3 is 13 amino acids. Trimming took off 0 bases at V and 0 bases at J, with 2 bases between the two ends. Per germline, CDR1 SGHNT and CDR2 YYREEE (reference sequence). The data are from a study of blood T cell repertoires in COVID-19. The overall study: The origin of the acute and convalescent COVID-19 samples was the United States, Italy and Spain. From T cells, B-cell-depleted T cells, or PBMCs came the material, which was cDNA or gDNA.

Per the original methods: Reference gene primer amplification gave estimated nucleated cell counts. Measured with immunoSEQ multiplex PCR; TCRdb has only the in-frame clones, and not every one. That table gives V, J and clone size, and the DNA gave D and trimming. This table has 200,000 to 250,000 clones, 65% to 85% appearing once. The receptor was isolated from a man aged 25-45 years with acute COVID-19. The V gene is TRBV5-4, the J gene TRBJ2-3; no definite D call. Input material: PBMCs or T cells enriched from blood (not recorded which). This CDR3 reads CASSLASTDTQYF. The DNA of the CDR3 is TGTGCCAGCAGCTTGGCAAGCACAGATACGCAGTATTTT. Full variable domain (outside the CDR3, taken from reference TRBV5-4 and TRBJ2-3): ETGVTQSPTHLIKTRGQQVTLRCSSQSGHNTVSWYQQALGQGPQFIFQYYREEENGRGNFPPRFSGLQFPNYSSELNVNALELDDSALYLCASSLASTDTQYFGPGTRLTVL.